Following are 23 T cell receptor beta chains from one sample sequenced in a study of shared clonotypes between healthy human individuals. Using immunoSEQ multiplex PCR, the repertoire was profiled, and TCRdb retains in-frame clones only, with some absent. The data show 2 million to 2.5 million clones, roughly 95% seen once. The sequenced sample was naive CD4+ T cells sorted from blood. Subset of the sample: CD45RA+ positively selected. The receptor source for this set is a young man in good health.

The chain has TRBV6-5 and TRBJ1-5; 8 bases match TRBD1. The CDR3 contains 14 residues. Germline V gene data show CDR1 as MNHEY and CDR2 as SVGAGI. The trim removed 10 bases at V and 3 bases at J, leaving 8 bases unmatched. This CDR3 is CATHGQGHNQPQHF. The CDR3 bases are TGTGCCACCCACGGACAGGGTCACAATCAGCCCCAGCATTTT.

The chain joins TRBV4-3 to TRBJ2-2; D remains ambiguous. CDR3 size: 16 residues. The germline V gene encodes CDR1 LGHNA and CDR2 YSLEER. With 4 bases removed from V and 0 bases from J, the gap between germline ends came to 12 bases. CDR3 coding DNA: TGCGCCAGCAGCCGCCGCAGAGAAACGAACACCGGGGAGCTGTTTTTT. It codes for CASSRRRETNTGELFF.

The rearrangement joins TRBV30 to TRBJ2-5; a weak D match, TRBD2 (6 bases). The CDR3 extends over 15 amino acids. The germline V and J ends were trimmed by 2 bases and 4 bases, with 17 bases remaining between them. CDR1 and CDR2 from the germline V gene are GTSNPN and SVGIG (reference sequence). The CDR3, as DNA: TGTGCCTGGAGTACCGAGGGACTGCTGATAGAGACCCAGTACTTC. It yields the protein CAWSTEGLLIETQYF.

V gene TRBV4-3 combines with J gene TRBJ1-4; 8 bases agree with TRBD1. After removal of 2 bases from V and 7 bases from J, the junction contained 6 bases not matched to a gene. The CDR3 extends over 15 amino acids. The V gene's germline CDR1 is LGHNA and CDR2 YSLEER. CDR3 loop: CASSQRTGYSEKLFF. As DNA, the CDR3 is TGCGCCAGCAGCCAAAGGACAGGGTATAGTGAAAAACTGTTTTTT.

The CDR3 DNA follows: TGTGCCAGCAGCGCCCGGGACCCGCGGTTGTTTTTT. Translating it yields CASSARDPRLFF. This chain connects TRBV7-9 to TRBJ2-2; possibly TRBD1 or TRBD2 for D (5 bases each). The CDR3 covers 12 residues. Germline-derived CDR1 and CDR2 are SEHNR and FQNEAQ (reference sequence). The germline V and J ends were trimmed by 5 bases and 15 bases, with 16 bases remaining between them.

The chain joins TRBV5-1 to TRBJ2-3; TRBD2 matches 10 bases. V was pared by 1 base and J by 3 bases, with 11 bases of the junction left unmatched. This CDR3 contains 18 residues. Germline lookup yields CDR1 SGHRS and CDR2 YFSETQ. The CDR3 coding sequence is TGCGCCAGCAGCTTGCGAGGGGCTAGCGGGAGTTGGACAGATACGCAGTATTTT. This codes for CASSLRGASGSWTDTQYF.

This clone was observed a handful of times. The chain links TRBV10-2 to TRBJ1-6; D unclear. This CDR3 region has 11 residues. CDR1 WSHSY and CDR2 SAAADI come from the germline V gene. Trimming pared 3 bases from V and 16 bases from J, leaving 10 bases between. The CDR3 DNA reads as TGCGCCAGCAGTGAAGGTTCCCAACTCCACTTT. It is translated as CASSEGSQLHF.

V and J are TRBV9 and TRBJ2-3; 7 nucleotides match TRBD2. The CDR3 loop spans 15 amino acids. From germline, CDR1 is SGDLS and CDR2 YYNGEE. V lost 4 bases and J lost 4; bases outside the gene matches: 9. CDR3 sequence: CASSNLQRGADTQYF. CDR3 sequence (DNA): TGTGCCAGCAGCAACCTACAGCGGGGAGCAGATACGCAGTATTTT.

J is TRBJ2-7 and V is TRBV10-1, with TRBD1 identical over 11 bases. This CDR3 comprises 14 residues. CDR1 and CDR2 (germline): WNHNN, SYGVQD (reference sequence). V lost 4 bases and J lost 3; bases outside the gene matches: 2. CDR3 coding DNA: TGCGCCAGCAGTGTTGGGACAGGGGGCTACGAGCAGTACTTC. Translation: CASSVGTGGYEQYF.

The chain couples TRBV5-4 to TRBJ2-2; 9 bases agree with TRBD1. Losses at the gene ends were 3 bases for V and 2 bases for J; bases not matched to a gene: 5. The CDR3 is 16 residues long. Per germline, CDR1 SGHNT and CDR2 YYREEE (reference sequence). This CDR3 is CASSYRQGVNTGELFF. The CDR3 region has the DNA TGTGCCAGCAGCTATAGACAGGGGGTTAACACCGGGGAGCTGTTTTTT. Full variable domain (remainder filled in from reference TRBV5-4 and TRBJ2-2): ETGVTQSPTHLIKTRGQQVTLRCSSQSGHNTVSWYQQALGQGPQFIFQYYREEENGRGNFPPRFSGLQFPNYSSELNVNALELDDSALYLCASSYRQGVNTGELFFGEGSRLTVL.

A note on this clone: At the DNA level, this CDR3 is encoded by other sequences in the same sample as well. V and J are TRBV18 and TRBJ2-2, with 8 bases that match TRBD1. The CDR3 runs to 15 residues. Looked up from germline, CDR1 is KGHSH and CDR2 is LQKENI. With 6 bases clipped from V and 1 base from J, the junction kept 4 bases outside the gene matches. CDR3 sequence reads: CASSSGTGNTGELFF. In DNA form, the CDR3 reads TGTGCCAGCTCCTCCGGGACAGGGAACACCGGGGAGCTGTTTTTT. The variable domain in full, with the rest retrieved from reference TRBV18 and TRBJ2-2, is NAGVMQNPRHLVRRRGQEARLRCSPMKGHSHVYWYRQLPEEGLKFMVYLQKENIIDESGMPKERFSAEFPKEGPSILRIQQVVRGDSAAYFCASSSGTGNTGELFFGEGSRLTVL.

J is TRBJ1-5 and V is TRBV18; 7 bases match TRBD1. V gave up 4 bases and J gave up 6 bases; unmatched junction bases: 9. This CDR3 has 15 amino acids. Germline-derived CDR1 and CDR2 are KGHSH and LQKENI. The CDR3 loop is CASSLEDRRGQPQHF. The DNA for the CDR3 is TGTGCCAGCTCACTAGAGGACAGGAGGGGTCAGCCCCAGCATTTT.

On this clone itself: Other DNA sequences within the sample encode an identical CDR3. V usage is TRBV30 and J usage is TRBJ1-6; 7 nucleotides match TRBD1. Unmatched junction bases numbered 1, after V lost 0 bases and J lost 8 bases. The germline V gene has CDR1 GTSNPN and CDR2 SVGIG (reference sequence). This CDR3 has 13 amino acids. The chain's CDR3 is CAWSVGGDSPLHF. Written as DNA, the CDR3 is TGTGCCTGGAGTGTAGGGGGCGATTCACCCCTCCACTTT.

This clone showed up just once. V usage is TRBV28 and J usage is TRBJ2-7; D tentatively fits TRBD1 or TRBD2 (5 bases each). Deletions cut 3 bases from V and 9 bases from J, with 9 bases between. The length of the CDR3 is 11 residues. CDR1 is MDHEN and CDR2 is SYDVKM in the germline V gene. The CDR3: CASSFGAGQYF. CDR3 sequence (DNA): TGTGCCAGCAGTTTCGGGGCGGGGCAGTACTTC.

As DNA, the CDR3 is TGTGCCAGCAGTTCTGGGACAGGGCTGTTTTCACCCCTCCACTTT. Its translation is CASSSGTGLFSPLHF. The chain uses TRBV27 and TRBJ1-6; TRBD1 aligns across 9 bases. J was trimmed by 9 bases and V by 4 bases; bases with no gene match: 7. This CDR3 has 15 amino acids. Per the germline V gene, CDR1 is MNHEY and CDR2 is SMNVEV (reference sequence).

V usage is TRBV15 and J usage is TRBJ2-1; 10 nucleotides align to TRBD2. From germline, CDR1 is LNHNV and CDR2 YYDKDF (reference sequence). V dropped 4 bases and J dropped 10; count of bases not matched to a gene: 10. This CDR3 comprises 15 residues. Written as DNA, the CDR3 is TGTGCCACCAGCACAGGGGCTAGCGGGGGTGGGGAGCAGTTCTTC. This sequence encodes CATSTGASGGGEQFF.

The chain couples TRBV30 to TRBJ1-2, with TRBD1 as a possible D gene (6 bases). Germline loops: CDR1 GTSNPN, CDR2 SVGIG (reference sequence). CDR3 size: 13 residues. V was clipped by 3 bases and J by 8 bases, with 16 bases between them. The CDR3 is CAWRPFGGAGYTF. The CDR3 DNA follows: TGTGCCTGGAGGCCGTTTGGGGGCGCCGGCTACACCTTC.

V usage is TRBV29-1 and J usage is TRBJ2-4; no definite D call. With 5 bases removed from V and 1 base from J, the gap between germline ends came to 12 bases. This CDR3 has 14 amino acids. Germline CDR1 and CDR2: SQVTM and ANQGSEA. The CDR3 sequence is CSVQWFGAKNIQYF. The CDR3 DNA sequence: TGCAGCGTTCAGTGGTTTGGGGCCAAAAACATTCAGTACTTC.

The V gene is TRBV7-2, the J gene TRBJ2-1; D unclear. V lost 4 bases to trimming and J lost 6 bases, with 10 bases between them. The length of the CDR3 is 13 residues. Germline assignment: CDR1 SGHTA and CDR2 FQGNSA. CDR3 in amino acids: CASSYARFNEQFF. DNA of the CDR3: TGTGCCAGCAGCTATGCACGGTTCAATGAGCAGTTCTTC.

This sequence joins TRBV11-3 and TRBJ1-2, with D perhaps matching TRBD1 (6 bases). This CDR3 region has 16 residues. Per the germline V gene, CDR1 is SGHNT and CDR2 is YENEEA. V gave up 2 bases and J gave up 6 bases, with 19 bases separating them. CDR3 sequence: CASSLPREPQGHGYTF. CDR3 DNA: TGTGCCAGCAGCTTACCCCGAGAACCACAGGGCCATGGCTACACCTTC.

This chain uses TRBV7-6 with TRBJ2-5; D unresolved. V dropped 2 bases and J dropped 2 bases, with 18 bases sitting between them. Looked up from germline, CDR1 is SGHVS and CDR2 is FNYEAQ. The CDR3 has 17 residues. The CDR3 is CASSLTSARGPQETQYF. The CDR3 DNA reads TGTGCCAGCAGCTTAACAAGCGCCCGTGGGCCTCAAGAGACCCAGTACTTC.

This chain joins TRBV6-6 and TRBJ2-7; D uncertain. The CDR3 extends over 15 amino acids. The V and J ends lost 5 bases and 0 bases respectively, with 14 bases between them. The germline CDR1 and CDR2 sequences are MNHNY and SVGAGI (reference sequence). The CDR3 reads CASSDGRLVSYEQYF. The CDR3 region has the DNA TGTGCCAGCAGTGATGGCAGGCTGGTCTCCTACGAGCAGTACTTC.

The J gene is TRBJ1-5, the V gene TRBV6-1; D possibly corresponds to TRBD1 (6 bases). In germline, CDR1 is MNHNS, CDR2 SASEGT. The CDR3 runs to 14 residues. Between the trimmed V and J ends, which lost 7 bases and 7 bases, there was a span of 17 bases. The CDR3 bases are TGTGCCAGCACCTTCGGAGGGGGGGAACAGCCCCAGCATTTT. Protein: CASTFGGGEQPQHF.